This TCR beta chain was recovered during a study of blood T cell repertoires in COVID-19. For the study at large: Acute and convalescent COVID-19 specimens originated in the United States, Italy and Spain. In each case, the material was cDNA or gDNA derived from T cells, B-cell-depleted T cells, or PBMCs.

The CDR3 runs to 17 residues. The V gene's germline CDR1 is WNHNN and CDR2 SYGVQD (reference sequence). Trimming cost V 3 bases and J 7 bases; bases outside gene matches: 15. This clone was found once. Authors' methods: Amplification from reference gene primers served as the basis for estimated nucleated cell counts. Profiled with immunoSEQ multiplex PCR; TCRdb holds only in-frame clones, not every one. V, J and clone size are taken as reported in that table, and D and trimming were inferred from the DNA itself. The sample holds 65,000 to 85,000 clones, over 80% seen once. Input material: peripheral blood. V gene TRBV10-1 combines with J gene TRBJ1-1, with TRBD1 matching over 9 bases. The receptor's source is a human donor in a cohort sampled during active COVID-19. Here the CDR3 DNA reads TGCGCCAGCAGTGATATTAGTTCTGGGGACAGGGTTGGTGAAGCTTTCTTT. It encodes CASSDISSGDRVGEAFF.